The clone carrying this T cell receptor beta chain is a singleton in its sample. This entry comes from a study of low-dose radiotherapy and immunotherapy resistance in tumors. Looking at the study overall: It was 1 Gy per fraction every two weeks that Cohort 2 received, adding up to 13 Gy over 26 weeks. The patients were given nivolumab 240 mg every two weeks and ipilimumab 1 mg/kg every six weeks, through an intravenous route.

Covering alpha and beta chains, TRAV- and TRBV-specific primers were used for the first-strand cDNA. The authors ran roughly 20 PCR cycles to amplify TCRs with a constant-region primer and V-primer adapter. In vitro transcription amplified isolated mRNA. TCRdb reanalysed the reads using MiXCR and keeps one entry per CDR3 protein. In the table there are 15,000 to 20,000 distinct CDR3 sequences, about 71% of which are singletons. Donors were given nivolumab, ipilimumab, aspirin, low-dose cyclophosphamide and low-dose radiotherapy. This sequence was found in a human donor with advanced metastatic prostate, ovarian, gallbladder or colorectal cancer (not recorded which). This table probably holds off-target reads from a library built for another chain.

The DNA for the CDR3 is TGTGCCAGCAGCTTAAGTGGCGCTCAGCCCCAGCATTTT. This encodes CASSLSGAQPQHF. This chain connects TRBV7-3 to TRBJ1-5; D ambiguous. V lost 1 base to trimming and J lost 6 bases, with 7 bases between them. Germline values: CDR1 SGHTA, CDR2 FQGTGA. This CDR3 region has 13 residues.